Listed here are 22 T cell receptor beta chains from one sample, sequenced in a study of beta chain features in type 1 diabetes. The entirety of the isolated RNA underwent reverse transcription, so expressed TCRB transcripts were sequenced. Here immunoSEQ multiplex PCR was the method, and the copy in TCRdb shows in-frame clones only, minus some. The data contain 110,000 or so clones, less than 40% of them seen just once; the ten biggest clones take up over 0.065%. The sequencing sample was made of stem cell memory CD4+ T cells from blood. These receptors were obtained from a young woman in good health.

This clone has just a few counts. V usage is TRBV7-2 and J usage is TRBJ2-7; 8 nucleotides line up with TRBD1. The V gene's germline CDR1 is SGHTA and CDR2 FQGNSA. The CDR3 runs 17 residues. Trimming at V came to 5 bases and at J to 2 bases, leaving 14 bases not matched to a gene. The DNA of the CDR3 is TGTGCCAGCAGCCTCTCCGCCCTCGGGACAGGTACCTACGAGCAGTACTTC. Translating it yields CASSLSALGTGTYEQYF.

This clone showed up just a few times. The chain couples TRBV4-2 to TRBJ2-3, with 16 nucleotides matching TRBD2. CDR1 and CDR2 from the germline V gene are LGHNA and YNFKEQ. The V gene end was trimmed by 4 bases and the J gene end by 9 bases; junction bases not matched to a gene: 7. The CDR3 totals 16 residues. CDR3 loop: CASSPGLAGGHRTQYF. CDR3 sequence (DNA): TGTGCCAGCAGCCCGGGACTAGCGGGAGGGCACAGAACGCAGTATTTT.

This clone was detected a few times. This chain joins TRBV7-2 and TRBJ2-1; TRBD2 agrees at 8 bases. This CDR3 region has 17 residues. From germline, CDR1 is SGHTA and CDR2 FQGNSA. Trimming cost V 2 bases and J 6 bases; bases outside gene matches: 12. In nucleotides, the CDR3 is TGTGCCAGCAGCTTACATGTTGCCCTAGCGGGTCGCAATGAGCAGTTCTTC. Translating it yields CASSLHVALAGRNEQFF.

This chain uses TRBV6-6 with TRBJ2-5, with D perhaps matching TRBD2 (6 bases). The CDR3 extends over 16 amino acids. Germline values: CDR1 MNHNY, CDR2 SVGAGI (reference sequence). Trimming left V 4 bases short and J 5 bases short, with 20 bases between. CDR3 residues: CASSSNRGTATETQYF. The CDR3 DNA reads as TGTGCCAGCAGTTCAAACCGGGGGACTGCTACGGAGACCCAGTACTTC.

This clone showed up just a few times. The CDR3: CASSPGILYEQYF. In DNA form, the CDR3 reads TGCGCCAGCAGCCCCGGGATACTCTACGAGCAGTACTTC. The chain is built from TRBV5-1 and TRBJ2-7, with D possibly TRBD2 on 5 matching bases. The CDR3 totals 13 residues. V shed 4 bases and J shed 3 bases, with 11 bases lying between them. Germline lookup yields CDR1 SGHRS and CDR2 YFSETQ.

The gene calls are TRBV6-1 and TRBJ2-2, with 7 bases lining up with TRBD1. There are 14 residues in the CDR3. The germline CDR1 and CDR2 sequences are MNHNS and SASEGT. V lost 11 bases, J lost 1 base, and 7 bases stayed unmatched. As DNA, the CDR3 is TGTGCCTTCCGACAGGGTGTGAACACCGGGGAGCTGTTTTTT. Its translation is CAFRQGVNTGELFF.

Only one count was recorded for this clone. The CDR3 DNA sequence: TGTGCCAGCAGCTTATTTAGGTCGCGGGAGGGGTACAATGAGCAGTTCTTC. This gives the protein CASSLFRSREGYNEQFF. V and J are TRBV11-1 and TRBJ2-1; 9 bases match TRBD2. Unmatched junction bases numbered 9, after V lost 2 bases and J lost 4 bases. Looked up from germline, CDR1 is SGHAT and CDR2 is FQDESV (reference sequence). This CDR3 has 17 amino acids.

The V and J genes are TRBV2 and TRBJ2-1, with 11 positions matching TRBD2. This CDR3 is 14 amino acids long. V shed 6 bases and J 6 bases; nucleotides not matched to a gene: 4. Per germline, CDR1 SNHLY and CDR2 FYNNEI. The CDR3, as DNA: TGTGCCAGCAGGCCGGGACTAGCGGTCAATGAGCAGTTCTTC. Translating gives CASRPGLAVNEQFF.

The chain joins TRBV4-3 to TRBJ2-7; 7 bases are a match to TRBD2. The CDR3 extends over 15 amino acids. The germline gives CDR1 LGHNA, CDR2 YSLEER. Trimming at V came to 2 bases and at J to 4 bases, leaving 8 bases not matched to a gene. CDR3 coding DNA: TGCGCCAGCAGCCAAACCAGGGACTACCTTTACGAGCAGTACTTC. This gives the protein CASSQTRDYLYEQYF.

The genes are TRBV19 and TRBJ2-7; 8 nucleotides align to TRBD2. Per germline, CDR1 LNHDA and CDR2 SQIVND (reference sequence). With V trimmed by 7 bases and J by 2 bases, 7 bases remained unmatched. The CDR3 is 14 residues long. CDR3 nucleotides: TGTGCCAGTATGTCTCTAGCGGGTCCCTACGAGCAGTACTTC. This gives the protein CASMSLAGPYEQYF. Complete variable domain (other parts from reference TRBV19 and TRBJ2-7): DGGITQSPKYLFRKEGQNVTLSCEQNLNHDAMYWYRQDPGQGLRLIYYSQIVNDFQKGDIAEGYSVSREKKESFPLTVTSAQKNPTAFYLCASMSLAGPYEQYFGPGTRLTVT.

This chain joins TRBV27 and TRBJ2-5; 7 bases are a match to TRBD2. Gene TRBJ2-7 matches the end of the DNA better, so the J call may be wrong. The CDR3 length is 15 residues. Looked up from germline, CDR1 is MNHEY and CDR2 is SMNVEV (reference sequence). The CDR3 here is CASSFKGLKTYEQYF. DNA for the CDR3: TGTGCCAGCAGTTTTAAGGGACTAAAGACCTACGAGCAGTACTTC.

The gene calls are TRBV5-4 and TRBJ2-7, with a possible D match to TRBD1 (5 bases). The ends were cut back, 4 bases at V and 3 bases at J, with 14 bases in the middle. This CDR3 comprises 14 residues. The germline CDR1 and CDR2 sequences are SGHNT and YYREEE (reference sequence). The CDR3 DNA sequence: TGTGCCAGCAGCCAAAAATCAGGGTTCTACGAGCAGTACTTC. Translation gives CASSQKSGFYEQYF. Using reference TRBV5-4 and TRBJ2-7 for the parts outside the CDR3, the full variable domain is ETGVTQSPTHLIKTRGQQVTLRCSSQSGHNTVSWYQQALGQGPQFIFQYYREEENGRGNFPPRFSGLQFPNYSSELNVNALELDDSALYLCASSQKSGFYEQYFGPGTRLTVT.

The chain is built from TRBV19 and TRBJ2-7, with TRBD2 matching 9 bases. The CDR3 is 14 amino acids. Germline CDR1 is LNHDA and CDR2 is SQIVND (reference sequence). V gave up 7 bases and J gave up 6 bases; unmatched junction bases: 10. The DNA of the CDR3 is TGTGCCAGTAACGGCGGGAGGGCCCCCAGCGAGCAGTACTTC. Translation gives CASNGGRAPSEQYF.

This clone was seen a handful of times. V is TRBV19 and J is TRBJ2-1, with D possibly TRBD2 on 6 matching bases. CDR3 size: 14 residues. Germline lookup yields CDR1 LNHDA and CDR2 SQIVND (reference sequence). Deletions cut 5 bases from V and 5 bases from J, with 13 bases between. CDR3: CASSSDRRDNEQFF. In nucleotides, the CDR3 is TGTGCCAGTAGTTCAGATAGGAGGGACAATGAGCAGTTCTTC.

The chain's CDR3 is CASSRQGTGYTF. CDR3 DNA sequence: TGTGCCAGCAGCAGACAGGGGACGGGCTACACCTTC. The rearrangement uses TRBV6-5 and TRBJ1-2, with 8 bases identical to TRBD1. The CDR3 loop spans 12 amino acids. From germline, CDR1 is MNHEY and CDR2 SVGAGI. Trimming removed 6 bases from V and 8 bases from J; junction bases left unmatched: 5.

This clone was observed at least ten times. The chain is built from TRBV30 and TRBJ1-2; D unclear. CDR3 size: 12 residues. In germline, CDR1 is GTSNPN, CDR2 SVGIG (reference sequence). The ends were cut back, 0 bases at V and 2 bases at J, with 4 bases in the middle. CDR3 protein: CAWSVSNYGYTF. CDR3 bases: TGTGCCTGGAGTGTATCGAACTATGGCTACACCTTC.

This clone was found a few times. J is TRBJ2-7 and V is TRBV11-2; a possible D gene is TRBD2 (5 bases). Germline values: CDR1 SGHAT, CDR2 FQNNGV. V lost 5 bases and J lost 6, with 11 bases in between. The length of the CDR3 is 12 residues. The CDR3 DNA reads as TGTGCCAGCAGCCAGCTCAGCGGCGAGCAGTACTTC. It specifies CASSQLSGEQYF.

The V call is TRBV7-2, the J call TRBJ2-1; D ambiguous. CDR1 is SGHTA, CDR2 FQGNSA, per germline. V lost 2 bases, J lost 4 bases, and 3 bases lay in between. The CDR3 loop spans 12 amino acids. CDR3 loop: CASSLSYNEQFF. The CDR3 DNA reads TGTGCCAGCAGCTTATCGTACAATGAGCAGTTCTTC. The full variable domain, with the rest looked up from reference TRBV7-2 and TRBJ2-1, is GAGVSQSPSNKVTEKGKDVELRCDPISGHTALYWYRQSLGQGLEFLIYFQGNSAPDKSGLPSDRFSAERTGGSVSTLTIQRTQQEDSAVYLCASSLSYNEQFFGPGTRLTVL.

This clone has a handful of counts. This sequence joins TRBV14 and TRBJ1-2; maybe TRBD1 (6 bases). The V end lost 2 bases, the J end lost 4 bases, and 11 bases lay between the germline ends. The CDR3 has 14 residues. Looked up from germline, CDR1 is SGHDN and CDR2 is FVKESK. CDR3 in amino acids: CASSQWDKGYGYTF. The CDR3, as DNA: TGTGCCAGCAGCCAATGGGACAAGGGCTATGGCTACACCTTC.

This chain connects TRBV6-6 to TRBJ2-1; 7 bases are a match to TRBD1. The V gene end was trimmed by 8 bases and the J gene end by 4 bases; junction bases not matched to a gene: 5. Germline CDR1 is MNHNY and CDR2 is SVGAGI (reference sequence). CDR3 length: 13 amino acids. The CDR3 DNA reads as TGTGCCAGCGCCAGACAGGGTTACAATGAGCAGTTCTTC. Protein product: CASARQGYNEQFF.

This sequence joins TRBV7-6 and TRBJ2-7; perhaps TRBD1 as D (6 bases). Deletions cut 5 bases from V and 3 bases from J, with 20 bases between. Germline V lookup: CDR1 SGHVS, CDR2 FNYEAQ. The CDR3 extends over 16 amino acids. The CDR3 coding sequence is TGTGCCAGCAGCCAGGGAGTCACAGGGATAGGCTACGAGCAGTACTTC. Its translation: CASSQGVTGIGYEQYF. Full variable domain (rest looked up from reference TRBV7-6 and TRBJ2-7): GAGVSQSPRYKVTKRGQDVALRCDPISGHVSLYWYRQALGQGPEFLTYFNYEAQQDKSGLPNDRFSAERPEGSISTLTIQRTEQRDSAMYRCASSQGVTGIGYEQYFGPGTRLTVT.

CDR3 nucleotides: TGTGCCAGCAGCCAAGGTAACAGGTTATCCGAGCAGTACTTC. It translates to CASSQGNRLSEQYF. V usage is TRBV14 and J usage is TRBJ2-7; maybe TRBD1 (5 bases). The length of the CDR3 is 14 residues. Germline V gene sequence: CDR1 SGHDN, CDR2 FVKESK. V was shortened by 1 base and J by 6 bases, with 13 bases between the two germline ends.